One sample yielded the 14 T cell receptor beta chains listed below, sequenced in a study of T cell responses to AZD1222 COVID-19 vaccine. Method: immunoSEQ multiplex PCR; TCRdb's copy keeps in-frame clones and lacks some. The sample holds 150,000 or so clones, 85% to 95% seen once. The input for sequencing was peripheral blood, taken on day 0 of AZD1222 vaccination. Every receptor here comes from an adult in good health.

J is TRBJ2-7 and V is TRBV4-1; 10 nucleotides align to TRBD2. Germline values: CDR1 MGHRA, CDR2 YSYEKL. The V and J ends lost 0 bases and 5 bases, in that order; junction bases with no gene match: 4. The CDR3 is 15 amino acids. The DNA of the CDR3 is TGCGCCAGCAGCCAAGATCGGCTAGCGGGAGACGAGCAGTACTTC. Translated, it gives CASSQDRLAGDEQYF.

V gene TRBV30 combines with J gene TRBJ1-5; TRBD1 is a possible D gene (6 bases). CDR1 is GTSNPN, CDR2 SVGIG, per germline (reference sequence). This CDR3 comprises 14 residues. V was shortened by 4 bases and J by 4 bases, with 14 bases between the two germline ends. The CDR3 spells CAWKVTGRNQPQHF. The CDR3 coding sequence is TGTGCCTGGAAAGTTACAGGGAGGAATCAGCCCCAGCATTTT.

The genes are TRBV19 and TRBJ1-2; a possible D gene is TRBD1 (5 bases). V gave up 2 bases and J gave up 6 bases, with 25 bases separating them. The CDR3 runs to 18 residues. CDR1 and CDR2 from the germline V gene are LNHDA and SQIVND (reference sequence). CDR3 region: CASSITGPIIGTPDGYTF. The DNA for the CDR3 is TGTGCCAGTAGTATAACGGGACCGATTATAGGGACCCCGGATGGCTACACCTTC.

This clone was detected once. The CDR3 DNA is TGTGCCAGTACCGAGGGATCAGGGGACTATGGCTACACCTTC. This gives the protein CASTEGSGDYGYTF. The chain combines TRBV19 with TRBJ1-2; tentatively, D is TRBD1 (6 bases). The V gene's germline CDR1 is LNHDA and CDR2 SQIVND (reference sequence). V lost 7 bases, J lost 3 bases, and 15 bases lay in between. The CDR3 is 14 amino acids.

This clone showed up just once. The chain combines TRBV5-1 with TRBJ2-7; 11 bases line up with TRBD2. The junction had 14 bases not matched to a gene; V was cut back by 3 bases and J by 6 bases. The CDR3 is 17 residues long. Looked up from germline, CDR1 is SGHRS and CDR2 is YFSETQ. This CDR3 is CASSSDITSGSVGEQYF. DNA of the CDR3: TGCGCCAGCAGCTCCGACATTACTAGCGGGAGTGTTGGCGAGCAGTACTTC.

This rearrangement joins TRBV5-1 to TRBJ2-3; 7 nucleotides line up with TRBD1. Germline loops: CDR1 SGHRS, CDR2 YFSETQ. The CDR3 length is 16 residues. V lost 4 bases and J lost 0; bases outside the gene matches: 8. In DNA form, the CDR3 reads TGCGCCAGCAGCGGCGGAGCAGGGGGTAGCACAGATACGCAGTATTTT. Its protein is CASSGGAGGSTDTQYF.

This rearrangement joins TRBV7-9 to TRBJ2-7; no reliable D call. CDR3 length equals 11 residues. Germline CDR1 is SEHNR and CDR2 is FQNEAQ (reference sequence). The ends were cut back, 5 bases at V and 2 bases at J, with 4 bases in the middle. The CDR3 here is CASSRTYEQYF. CDR3 bases: TGTGCCAGCAGCCGGACCTACGAGCAGTACTTC.

The CDR3, as DNA: TGTGCCAGCAGGGGGCTACAAAGATACGAGCAGTACTTC. This sequence encodes CASRGLQRYEQYF. The rearrangement links TRBV11-2 to TRBJ2-7; D perhaps matches TRBD1 (5 bases). Germline-derived CDR1 and CDR2 are SGHAT and FQNNGV. The CDR3 length is 13 residues. With 6 bases removed from V and 4 bases from J, the gap between germline ends came to 13 bases.

The V gene is TRBV20-1, the J gene TRBJ1-5; tentative D call: TRBD1 (6 bases). CDR3 length equals 15 residues. Between the trimmed V and J ends, which lost 3 bases and 2 bases, there was a span of 14 bases. Germline lookup yields CDR1 DFQATT and CDR2 SNEGSKA (reference sequence). CDR3 bases: TGCAGTGCTAGTTCGGGGGGCGCGGGCAATCAGCCCCAGCATTTT. This sequence encodes CSASSGGAGNQPQHF.

The genes are TRBV24-1 and TRBJ1-1; D uncertain. CDR1 and CDR2 (germline): KGHDR, SFDVKD. CDR3 length equals 13 residues. Deletions cut 4 bases from V and 4 bases from J, with 9 bases between. Written as DNA, the CDR3 is TGTGCCACCAGTGAAAGGAGTGGCACTGAAGCTTTCTTT. Translation gives CATSERSGTEAFF.

CDR3 DNA: TGTGCCTTCGGACAGGGGCTCCCCGGGGGCAGAAGTACGCAGTATTTT. It codes for CAFGQGLPGGRSTQYF. The chain recombines TRBV30 with TRBJ2-3, with 9 bases matching TRBD1. The CDR3 length is 16 residues. J was trimmed by 8 bases and V by 7 bases; bases with no gene match: 19. Germline V gene lookup returns CDR1 GTSNPN and CDR2 SVGIG (reference sequence).

The chain links TRBV10-3 to TRBJ1-6, with 8 bases matching TRBD1. The CDR3 sequence is 10 residues long. V trimming: 8 bases; J trimming: 16 bases; junction bases outside the gene matches: 4. The germline V gene has CDR1 ENHRY and CDR2 SYGVKD. The CDR3 DNA reads as TGTGCCATCGGACGACAGGGGCTCCACTTT. Translation: CAIGRQGLHF.

The genes are TRBV5-1 and TRBJ1-3, with 9 positions matching TRBD1. The CDR3 covers 16 residues. V shed 2 bases, J shed 2 bases, and the junction held 5 bases outside the gene matches. Germline CDR1 SGHRS, CDR2 YFSETQ. The CDR3 here is CASSFLTGGPGNTIYF. The CDR3, as DNA: TGCGCCAGCAGCTTCCTGACAGGGGGACCTGGAAACACCATATATTTT.

The count of this clone is one. For the CDR3, the DNA is TGCGCCAGCCAGGACAGGGGACGGTCCAAGCAGTACTTC. It is translated as CASQDRGRSKQYF. The chain links TRBV10-2 to TRBJ2-7; 9 bases match TRBD1. The CDR3 is 13 amino acids. Germline values: CDR1 WSHSY, CDR2 SAAADI. Germline trimming cut 8 bases from V and 8 bases from J; bases unmatched to any gene: 10.